Below are 23 T cell receptor beta chains sequenced from a single sample in a study of cytomegalovirus exposure and HLA in healthy donors. Both 60 Vbeta primers and 13 Jbeta primers went into the PCR. Sequencing used immunoSEQ multiplex PCR; TCRdb keeps in-frame clones, though not all of them. The sample has over 200,000 clones. Sequencing was carried out using PBMCs. These receptor sequences come from a woman in her 30s in good health and CMV-seropositive.

This sequence joins TRBV2 and TRBJ2-2; 11 bases agree with TRBD1. With 6 bases clipped from V and 1 base from J, the junction kept 4 bases outside the gene matches. Germline-derived CDR1 and CDR2 are SNHLY and FYNNEI. CDR3 size: 16 residues. CDR3 DNA sequence: TGTGCCAGCAGAGTGGGGACAGGGGGGAACACCGGGGAGCTGTTTTTT. Translated: CASRVGTGGNTGELFF.

CDR3 residues: CASSSVRSFLRSENTGELFF. The CDR3 DNA sequence: TGTGCCAGCAGCTCCGTTCGTTCGTTCCTCCGTAGCGAGAACACCGGGGAGCTGTTTTTT. The chain has TRBV27 and TRBJ2-2; D is perhaps TRBD2 (5 bases). The V gene's germline CDR1 is MNHEY and CDR2 SMNVEV (reference sequence). This CDR3 is 20 amino acids long. V shed 6 bases and J shed 1 base, with 27 bases lying between them.

The rearrangement joins TRBV9 to TRBJ1-1, with D possibly TRBD1 on 5 matching bases. CDR1 is SGDLS and CDR2 is YYNGEE in the germline V gene. The V end was cut by 4 bases, the J end by 4 bases, with 17 bases between. CDR3 length: 15 residues. The CDR3 DNA reads as TGTGCCAGCAGCACGGACCGGGACTTGCGCACTGAAGCTTTCTTT. It yields the protein CASSTDRDLRTEAFF.

This sequence joins TRBV5-1 and TRBJ2-1, with 11 bases lining up with TRBD2. The CDR3 extends over 15 amino acids. The germline V gene encodes CDR1 SGHRS and CDR2 YFSETQ. Germline trimming cut 4 bases from V and 9 bases from J; bases unmatched to any gene: 9. The CDR3 is CASSTLAGGPSEQFF. CDR3 nucleotide sequence: TGCGCCAGCAGCACTTTAGCGGGAGGGCCGAGTGAGCAGTTCTTC.

The J gene is TRBJ1-3, the V gene TRBV30; D not resolved. Trimming removed 2 bases from V and 2 bases from J, with 13 bases in between. The CDR3 is 15 residues long. From germline, CDR1 is GTSNPN and CDR2 SVGIG (reference sequence). The CDR3, as DNA: TGTGCCTGGAGTTATAGAGGATCAGCTGGAAACACCATATATTTT. Its protein product is CAWSYRGSAGNTIYF.

The genes are TRBV5-5 and TRBJ2-2, with TRBD2 as a possible D gene (5 bases). Germline CDR1 and CDR2: SGHKS and YYEKEE (reference sequence). This CDR3 comprises 16 residues. V was trimmed by 2 bases and J by 1 base, leaving 12 bases between them. For the CDR3, the DNA is TGTGCCAGCAGCTTTAGGATACTAGAGAACACCGGGGAGCTGTTTTTT. It yields the protein CASSFRILENTGELFF.

The V call is TRBV19, the J call TRBJ2-1; TRBD1 agrees at 9 bases. The V gene end was trimmed by 5 bases and the J gene end by 7 bases; junction bases not matched to a gene: 9. The CDR3 covers 15 residues. Germline CDR1 reads LNHDA; CDR2 reads SQIVND (reference sequence). As DNA, the CDR3 is TGTGCCAGTAGTGGTCCCGGGACAGGGCGAAATGAGCAGTTCTTC. It encodes CASSGPGTGRNEQFF.

This chain uses TRBV7-9 with TRBJ1-4; no definite D call. The germline CDR1 and CDR2 sequences are SEHNR and FQNEAQ (reference sequence). The CDR3 runs to 17 residues. Trimming left V 2 bases short and J 0 bases short, with 13 bases between. This CDR3 is CASSLPTRVATNEKLFF. The CDR3 DNA follows: TGTGCCAGCAGCTTACCCACCCGCGTTGCAACTAATGAAAAACTGTTTTTT.

The rearrangement joins TRBV2 to TRBJ2-7; TRBD2 is a possible D gene (6 bases). Trimming shortened V by 10 bases and J by 3 bases, and 22 bases separated the two germline ends. This CDR3 is built from 15 residues. Germline V gives CDR1 SNHLY, CDR2 FYNNEI. The CDR3 here is CATSSPGLPIYEQYF. As DNA, the CDR3 is TGTGCCACCTCATCTCCGGGACTCCCAATCTACGAGCAGTACTTC. The full variable domain, with the rest looked up from reference TRBV2 and TRBJ2-7, is EPEVTQTPSHQVTQMGQEVILRCVPISNHLYFYWYRQILGQKVEFLVSFYNNEISEKSEIFDDQFSVERPDGSNFTLKIRSTKLEDSAMYFCATSSPGLPIYEQYFGPGTRLTVT.

The chain carries TRBV18 and TRBJ2-7; D uncertain. Germline V gene sequence: CDR1 KGHSH, CDR2 LQKENI. The CDR3 has 12 residues. Trimming took off 6 bases at V and 6 bases at J, with 12 bases between the two ends. CDR3 bases: TGTGCCAGCTCCTATTTGTCGGGCGAGCAGTACTTC. Translation gives CASSYLSGEQYF.

The chain couples TRBV6-4 to TRBJ2-2; D gene ambiguous. Germline V gene lookup returns CDR1 MRHNA and CDR2 SNTAGT. Trimming shortened V by 6 bases and J by 4 bases, and 9 bases separated the two germline ends. The CDR3 runs to 13 residues. CDR3 region: CASRQQITGELFF. Here the CDR3 DNA reads TGTGCCAGCAGACAACAGATCACCGGGGAGCTGTTTTTT.

The chain links TRBV19 to TRBJ1-2, with D hard to call. V was clipped by 5 bases and J by 1 base, with 8 bases between them. CDR3 length: 13 amino acids. Per the germline V gene, CDR1 is LNHDA and CDR2 is SQIVND (reference sequence). CDR3 loop: CASSFTSNYGYTF. The DNA for the CDR3 is TGTGCCAGTAGTTTCACAAGTAACTATGGCTACACCTTC.

The chain employs TRBV6-6 and TRBJ2-7; 7 positions agree with TRBD1. The CDR3 is 15 residues long. V dropped 6 bases and J dropped 2; count of bases not matched to a gene: 10. Germline-derived CDR1 and CDR2 are MNHNY and SVGAGI (reference sequence). The CDR3 sequence: CASRTNRGIPYEQYF. As DNA, the CDR3 is TGTGCCAGCAGGACTAACAGGGGCATCCCCTACGAGCAGTACTTC.

V gene TRBV2 combines with J gene TRBJ1-5, with TRBD1 as a possible D gene (6 bases). V was trimmed by 8 bases and J by 0 bases, leaving 17 bases between them. Germline values: CDR1 SNHLY, CDR2 FYNNEI. The CDR3 covers 16 residues. CDR3 coding DNA: TGTGCCAGCGGTTTGGACAGTAGGGTTAGCAATCAGCCCCAGCATTTT. It specifies CASGLDSRVSNQPQHF.

The chain joins TRBV5-1 to TRBJ2-7; D is perhaps TRBD1 (6 bases). The length of the CDR3 is 14 residues. The V gene's germline CDR1 is SGHRS and CDR2 YFSETQ. Deletions cut 2 bases from V and 1 base from J, with 10 bases between. CDR3 loop: CASSFEDRSYEQYF. The CDR3 coding sequence is TGCGCCAGCAGCTTTGAGGACAGATCCTACGAGCAGTACTTC.

The chain has TRBV5-1 and TRBJ2-3; 8 nucleotides line up with TRBD2. Per the germline V gene, CDR1 is SGHRS and CDR2 is YFSETQ. J gave up 7 bases and V 1 base, and 5 bases lay outside the gene matches. CDR3 length: 14 residues. DNA of the CDR3: TGCGCCAGCAGCTTGTCGGGAGGGCCCCATACGCAGTATTTT. This sequence encodes CASSLSGGPHTQYF.

A note on this clone: This CDR3 is also generated by other DNA sequences in the sample. The J gene is TRBJ1-1, the V gene TRBV18, with no clear D. This CDR3 contains 14 residues. Germline-derived CDR1 and CDR2 are KGHSH and LQKENI. The V and J ends lost 6 bases and 1 base respectively, with 12 bases between them. The CDR3 bases are TGTGCCAGCTCTCCGAGGACTGGGAACACTGAAGCTTTCTTT. Its translation: CASSPRTGNTEAFF.

The chain joins TRBV14 to TRBJ1-4, with D possibly being TRBD1 (6 bases). Between the trimmed V and J ends, which lost 4 bases and 4 bases, there was a span of 16 bases. In germline, CDR1 is SGHDN, CDR2 FVKESK. The CDR3 totals 16 residues. This CDR3 is CASSPIGGAVNEKLFF. CDR3 coding DNA: TGTGCCAGCAGCCCCATAGGGGGGGCAGTTAATGAAAAACTGTTTTTT.

The CDR3 coding sequence is TGTGCCAGCAGCTTGTGGGACACGAACACTGAAGCTTTCTTT. Translating it yields CASSLWDTNTEAFF. This chain connects TRBV5-4 to TRBJ1-1; perhaps TRBD1 as D (6 bases). This CDR3 has 14 amino acids. CDR1 and CDR2 from the germline V gene are SGHNT and YYREEE (reference sequence). Trimming removed 1 base from V and 1 base from J, with 8 bases in between.

The CDR3, as DNA: TGTGCCACCAGCTTCGCGACTGCTCAAACTGGAAACACCATATATTTT. The encoded protein is CATSFATAQTGNTIYF. This chain joins TRBV15 and TRBJ1-3; D unclear. Per germline, CDR1 LNHNV and CDR2 YYDKDF (reference sequence). The CDR3 contains 16 residues. Deletions cut 5 bases from V and 2 bases from J, with 16 bases between. Complete variable domain (other parts from reference TRBV15 and TRBJ1-3): DAMVIQNPRYQVTQFGKPVTLSCSQTLNHNVMYWYQQKSSQAPKLLFHYYDKDFNNEADTPDNFQSRRPNTSFCFLDIRSPGLGDTAMYLCATSFATAQTGNTIYFGEGSWLTVV.

The chain employs TRBV19 and TRBJ1-2, with D possibly TRBD1 on 5 matching bases. In germline, CDR1 is LNHDA, CDR2 SQIVND (reference sequence). Between the trimmed V and J ends, which lost 7 bases and 10 bases, there was a span of 28 bases. The CDR3 covers 16 residues. The CDR3 is CASIPTGPVAGKDYTF. DNA of the CDR3: TGTGCCAGTATCCCCACAGGTCCGGTGGCAGGGAAAGACTACACCTTC.

The chain joins TRBV28 to TRBJ2-2; tentatively, D is TRBD1 (5 bases). Germline assignment: CDR1 MDHEN and CDR2 SYDVKM. The germline V and J ends were trimmed by 2 bases and 0 bases, with 10 bases remaining between them. The CDR3 covers 16 residues. DNA of the CDR3: TGTGCCAGCAGTTTACAGGGCAGATCGAACACCGGGGAGCTGTTTTTT. It translates to CASSLQGRSNTGELFF.

The chain combines TRBV2 with TRBJ2-1, with TRBD2 as a possible D gene (6 bases). The CDR3 consists of 10 residues. Per germline, CDR1 SNHLY and CDR2 FYNNEI. With 0 bases removed from V and 16 bases from J, the gap between germline ends came to 7 bases. CDR3: CASSEARDFF. For the CDR3, the DNA is TGTGCCAGCAGTGAAGCGCGGGATTTCTTC.